This passage covers 19 T cell receptor beta chains from one sample sequenced in a study of cytomegalovirus exposure and HLA in healthy donors (dated by TCRdb to about 2017). The library was generated by the immunoSEQ multiplex PCR assay. The multiplex PCR relied on a mix of 60 forward primers for TCR Vbeta segments and 13 reverse primers for TCR Jbeta segments. The immuneACCESS repertoire file appears here via TCRdb, limited to in-frame rearrangements. These files lack a portion of the clones; in checked studies, under half of the deficit traces to unresolved V genes, and the cause of the others is not known. This sample holds about 99,000 clones; around 79% were observed only once. The ten most abundant clones make up 5% to 6.5% of the sample. Sequencing was done on a sample of PBMCs. These receptors all stem from a man aged 60 to 69 in good health and CMV-seropositive.

This clone came up a few times. The rearrangement links TRBV6-1 to TRBJ1-1, with D uncertain. The V gene's germline CDR1 is MNHNS and CDR2 SASEGT. Trimming left V 6 bases short and J 7 bases short, with 15 bases between. The CDR3 covers 13 residues. In DNA form, the CDR3 reads TGTGCCAGCAGGGAGCCCTGGGGAGGTGAAGCTTTCTTT. This gives the protein CASREPWGGEAFF.

The gene calls are TRBV7-9 and TRBJ2-1; 10 nucleotides align to TRBD2. Germline assignment: CDR1 SEHNR and CDR2 FQNEAQ (reference sequence). J gave up 8 bases and V 5 bases, and 12 bases lay outside the gene matches. The CDR3 length is 16 residues. In DNA, the CDR3 is TGTGCCAGCAGCCCCCACCGAGCGGGGGGGCGGGATGAGCAGTTCTTC. This codes for CASSPHRAGGRDEQFF.

The chain couples TRBV27 to TRBJ1-6; 8 nucleotides line up with TRBD1. CDR3 size: 16 residues. Germline values: CDR1 MNHEY, CDR2 SMNVEV (reference sequence). Trimming removed 4 bases from V and 7 bases from J; junction bases left unmatched: 9. The CDR3 sequence: CASSSEQGGRNSPLHF. Written as DNA, the CDR3 is TGTGCCAGCAGTTCCGAACAGGGGGGGCGGAATTCACCCCTCCACTTT.

A note on this clone: At one boundary the junction diverges from the germline segment, which might be a read error. The chain combines TRBV7-9 with TRBJ2-7; no reliable D call. Germline values: CDR1 SEHNR, CDR2 FQNEAQ (reference sequence). This CDR3 region has 12 residues. CDR3 loop: CSSSLASYEQYF. Here the CDR3 DNA reads TGTTCCAGCAGCTTAGCCAGTTACGAGCAGTACTTC.

The chain uses TRBV19 and TRBJ2-2; perhaps TRBD2 as D (7 bases). V dropped 7 bases and J dropped 6 bases, with 21 bases sitting between them. Germline CDR1 and CDR2: LNHDA and SQIVND (reference sequence). CDR3 length equals 16 residues. The CDR3 protein is CASIGLGGAGPGELFF. The CDR3 DNA follows: TGTGCCAGTATAGGGTTGGGGGGGGCCGGACCCGGGGAGCTGTTTTTT.

The chain couples TRBV9 to TRBJ1-3, with D possibly matching TRBD1 (6 bases). The germline V gene encodes CDR1 SGDLS and CDR2 YYNGEE. Trimming pared 3 bases from V and 4 bases from J, leaving 14 bases between. This CDR3 region has 15 residues. The CDR3 DNA reads TGTGCCAGCAGCGCCGGGACACTGGGGGGAAACACCATATATTTT. Its translation is CASSAGTLGGNTIYF.

The genes are TRBV28 and TRBJ1-1; TRBD1 is a possible D gene (5 bases). Per germline, CDR1 MDHEN and CDR2 SYDVKM. Trimming cost V 5 bases and J 4 bases, with 14 bases left between them. The CDR3 extends over 14 amino acids. In DNA, the CDR3 is TGTGCCAGCAGTCCCCCGGGGGGGGGCACTGAAGCTTTCTTT. Translating it yields CASSPPGGGTEAFF.

Only a few counts were recorded for this clone. This sequence joins TRBV7-8 and TRBJ1-5; 7 bases fit TRBD1. The junction had 7 bases not matched to a gene; V was cut back by 4 bases and J by 7 bases. CDR1 and CDR2 from the germline V gene are SGHVS and FQNEAQ. The CDR3 totals 14 residues. The CDR3 loop reads CASSYDTGDQPQHF. The DNA of the CDR3 is TGTGCCAGCAGCTACGACACAGGGGACCAGCCCCAGCATTTT.

This clone appeared once. This chain links TRBV19 with TRBJ1-5; no definite D call. The germline V gene encodes CDR1 LNHDA and CDR2 SQIVND (reference sequence). V shed 5 bases and J shed 0 bases, with 11 bases lying between them. The CDR3 contains 15 residues. CDR3 region: CASSVGEVSNQPQHF. CDR3 in DNA: TGTGCCAGTAGTGTAGGCGAAGTTAGCAATCAGCCCCAGCATTTT.

This chain uses TRBV4-3 with TRBJ2-3; D perhaps matches TRBD2 (5 bases). V was cut by 0 bases and J by 4 bases, with 14 bases left in between. This CDR3 contains 16 residues. Per the germline V gene, CDR1 is LGHNA and CDR2 is YSLEER. CDR3 nucleotides: TGCGCCAGCAGCCAAGAACCCCGAGGAGGTCCAGATACGCAGTATTTT. This codes for CASSQEPRGGPDTQYF.

The gene calls are TRBV6-6 and TRBJ1-3, with 8 positions matching TRBD1. The V gene end was trimmed by 6 bases and the J gene end by 1 base; junction bases not matched to a gene: 5. Germline V CDR1 and CDR2: MNHNY, SVGAGI (reference sequence). The CDR3 contains 15 residues. The CDR3 spells CASRTGDSSGNTIYF. The CDR3 DNA follows: TGTGCCAGCAGGACAGGGGACTCGTCTGGAAACACCATATATTTT.

This clone occurred a few times. The chain couples TRBV18 to TRBJ2-7; a weak D match, TRBD1 (6 bases). The CDR3 extends over 13 amino acids. Germline CDR1 is KGHSH and CDR2 is LQKENI. V lost 4 bases, J lost 3 bases, and 10 bases lay in between. In nucleotides, the CDR3 is TGTGCCAGCTCACTTGGACAGATCTACGAGCAGTACTTC. Translation: CASSLGQIYEQYF.

The chain couples TRBV5-1 to TRBJ2-3; D possibly corresponds to TRBD1 (6 bases). The length of the CDR3 is 14 residues. Germline V gives CDR1 SGHRS, CDR2 YFSETQ. The V end was cut by 2 bases, the J end by 5 bases, with 12 bases between. CDR3 sequence (DNA): TGCGCCAGCAGCTTAGGACAGTCCTTAGATACGCAGTATTTT. Translating it yields CASSLGQSLDTQYF.

The V call is TRBV4-1, the J call TRBJ1-1; no definite D call. The germline V gene has CDR1 MGHRA and CDR2 YSYEKL. Trimming stripped 0 bases from V and 6 bases from J, with 8 bases between. This CDR3 is 13 amino acids long. CDR3 DNA: TGCGCCAGCAGCCAAGATCAGGCCCCTGAAGCTTTCTTT. Translated, it gives CASSQDQAPEAFF.

V usage is TRBV7-6 and J usage is TRBJ1-6; D unclear. The CDR3 runs to 16 residues. Between the trimmed V and J ends, which lost 1 base and 9 bases, there was a span of 16 bases. CDR1 SGHVS and CDR2 FNYEAQ come from the germline V gene. Here the CDR3 reads CASSLEASSGSSPLHF. CDR3 bases: TGTGCCAGCAGCTTAGAGGCGTCAAGCGGCAGTTCACCCCTCCACTTT.

The chain combines TRBV7-9 with TRBJ1-6; D may be TRBD1 (5 bases). The ends were cut back, 5 bases at V and 7 bases at J, with 9 bases in the middle. Germline V lookup: CDR1 SEHNR, CDR2 FQNEAQ (reference sequence). The CDR3 runs 13 residues. CDR3 DNA sequence: TGTGCCAGCAGCCTGGGGGGGAATTCACCCCTCCACTTT. Translated, it gives CASSLGGNSPLHF.

The gene calls are TRBV19 and TRBJ2-7; D is perhaps TRBD1 (8 bases). The CDR3 spans 15 residues. Germline CDR1 is LNHDA and CDR2 is SQIVND (reference sequence). Trimming took 10 bases from V and 3 from J, leaving 22 bases between them. DNA for the CDR3: TGTGCCACCCAGGGGGGAGGGACAGGCTTCTACGAGCAGTACTTC. It specifies CATQGGGTGFYEQYF.

Points on this clone: This sample includes further DNA sequences coding for the same CDR3. This chain links TRBV4-3 with TRBJ1-5; perhaps TRBD1 as D (6 bases). The V end lost 0 bases, the J end lost 5 bases, and 14 bases lay between the germline ends. The germline V gene encodes CDR1 LGHNA and CDR2 YSLEER. The CDR3 consists of 16 residues. CDR3 bases: TGCGCCAGCAGCCAAGACGTGGGGCAGGGGTATCAGCCCCAGCATTTT. This encodes CASSQDVGQGYQPQHF.

The chain joins TRBV5-1 to TRBJ2-3, with D possibly TRBD1 on 5 matching bases. The V and J ends lost 0 bases and 7 bases respectively, with 9 bases between them. The length of the CDR3 is 13 residues. Germline CDR1 reads SGHRS; CDR2 reads YFSETQ. The CDR3 coding sequence is TGCGCCAGCAGCTTGGAGGGGAAGAATACGCAGTATTTT. This sequence encodes CASSLEGKNTQYF.